The T cell receptor beta chain under discussion was sequenced for a study of vaccination effects on CD4 cells after COVID-19. Study background: It was two doses of either the BNT162b2 or mRNA-1273 vaccine that participants received. Notes on the study in general: Vaccine-induced clones in healthy vaccinees cross-reacted with common cold coronaviruses in only 1 of 255 cases. A shortage of convalescent patients and an absence of early post-infection timepoints characterized the study.

TCRdb keeps only in-frame clones here, not all; method: immunoSEQ multiplex PCR. The sample lists 50,000 to 65,000 clones, roughly 80% occurring once. CDR3 length: 9 residues. V gave up 5 bases and J gave up 7 bases, with 5 bases separating them. Germline lookup yields CDR1 SQVTM and CDR2 ANQGSEA. Viral peptide pools were used in the ViraFEST assay to expand antigen-specific CD4+ T cells, and sequencing came afterward. The culture ran for around 10 days before CD4+ T cells were isolated. Each culture had half its medium swapped for IL-2 medium on days 3 and 7. Details on this clone: The antigen is undetermined.

The chain carries TRBV29-1 and TRBJ2-5; D is uncertain. The origin of this receptor is a human donor who received a COVID-19 vaccine. The sequences come from CD4+ T cells from PBMCs cultured with HCoV-229E spike peptides, collected before COVID-19 vaccination. In DNA, the CDR3 is TGCAGCGTTCGGTGGACCCAGTACTTC. Protein sequence: CSVRWTQYF.